Detailed here is one T cell receptor (beta chain). This clonotype was counted ten times or more. Its antigen has not been determined. Per-base quality was not reported, and no clone a single base away is much larger than it. The sample originates from a study of molecular identifiers for immune sequencing clone quantification (dated by TCRdb to the late 2010s). With respect to the entire study: For a replicate experiment, RNA from around 20,000 or 100,000 naive CD8 T cells was divided into five aliquots, and four of the five aliquots were sequenced. The study was a methods study using CD8 T cells to benchmark molecular-identifier clustering-based TCR repertoire sequencing (MIDCIRS) and TCR RNA copy counting.

The V end loses 3 bases and the J end loses 1 base, and a stretch of 13 bases separates them. The CDR3 spans 16 residues, from the cysteine through the phenylalanine. Only the CDR3 part of the read is kept: 48 bases, read in frame from the first base. The germline V gene provides CDR1 MNHNS and CDR2 SASEGT. Libraries of naive CD8 T cells were built from anywhere between roughly 20,000 and 1,100,000 sorted cells, with 10%, 30% or 50% of the purified RNA used. On a BD FACSAria II, naive CD8 T cells were FACS-sorted as CD8+CD4-CCR7+CD45RA+ and collected into RLT Plus buffer. Detection sensitivity was tested by spiking Jurkat RNA equal to about eleven TCR copies' worth into samples containing about 18,000-1,000,000 naive CD8 T cells. Enrichment of CD8 T cells was performed with RosetteSep CD8+ T Cell Enrichment Cocktail and Ficoll-Paque, after which ACK red cell lysis was carried out. What the study reported, not specific to this receptor: Without barcode sub-clustering, chimeric consensus sequences inflated TCR diversity; chimeras reached as high as 47%. Identical TCR molecules sharing a barcode could cause highly expanded clone sizes to be underestimated. The naive libraries included spiked-in Jurkat TCR RNA (approximately 11 copies' worth), and this RNA is not part of the donor repertoire. In CMV-specific effector cells, clones with more than 20 RNA copies contained over 98% of molecules, whereas in naive cells such clones contained under 1% of molecules. Around 2.9 recovered TCR RNA copies per cell were obtained by modeling, versus roughly 9.1 by digital PCR, implying a capture efficiency of roughly 32%. Spiked-in Jurkat TCR RNA equivalent to a single cell was reported to be detectable even among over 800,000 naive CD8 T cells.

The library was produced with PCR. The data were produced on an Illumina HiSeq 4000. Bulk TCR libraries were made following a previously described method, with the TCR primers given in Table S5. Purification of total RNA was performed with the Qiagen AllPrep DNA/RNA kit. Before analysis, reads from multiple sequencing runs of the same library were pooled. Processing in the source paper ran as follows. Reads were retained only if an exact TCR constant sequence was present, and the retained reads were trimmed to 150 nt and grouped according to their 12-nt molecular barcodes. Within each barcode group, reads were sub-clustered at a 15% Levenshtein threshold, and quality-weighted consensus sequences were built per RNA molecule. Non-functional sequences were filtered out, along with any lower-count sequence sitting one edit away from another sequence. Based on a fit of two negative binomial distributions, barcode sub-clusters having less than 20% of the maximum read count were discarded. The public reads were quality trimmed at Q25 with fastp and then assembled into clones with MiXCR by TCRdb, keeping productive beta chains. For every CDR3 protein sequence, its rows merge into one entry that carries the most common genes and DNA. What appears here as the V and J calls and clone size reflects TCRdb's work, not the paper's. This sample has more than 450,000 distinct CDR3 sequences in its table, and 20% to 25% of those were observed once. The ten largest clones add up to approximately 0.84% of the sample.

In this chain, TRBV6-1 is recombined with TRBJ1-3; D gene: possibly TRBD1, on 6 matching bases. The sequence derives from a human donor in good health. Some libraries in this study had Jurkat cell RNA spiked in. Sequences were obtained from naive CD8+ T cells from blood, with Jurkat cell RNA spiked in. The cell subset or site label corresponds to: FACS-sorted CD8+CD4-CCR7+CD45RA+ naive T cells. The DNA sequence is as follows: TGTGCCAGCAGTGATCCCCACAGGGCATCTGGAAACACCATATATTTT. It is translated as CASSDPHRASGNTIYF.